This T cell receptor (beta chain) was profiled in a study of cytomegalovirus exposure and HLA in healthy donors. TCRdb's copy holds only in-frame clones and misses some; the assay was immunoSEQ multiplex PCR. The sample carries over 110,000 clones, about 90% recorded once. Details on this clone: Its specificity is not known.

From the approximately 120-subject validation cohort, which was separate from the roughly 710-subject first cohort, the donors were drawn. General study results and limits: According to the study, roughly 160 TCR beta chains were cytomegalovirus-associated. Most TCR sequences were seen very rarely across donors, but some public TCRs occurred in many.

The CDR3 runs to 13 residues. The germline V gene has CDR1 MNHNY and CDR2 SVGAGI (reference sequence). V dropped 11 bases and J dropped 3 bases, with 16 bases sitting between them. J is TRBJ1-1 and V is TRBV6-6, with a tentative D call TRBD1 (5 bases). Sequencing was performed on PBMCs. This receptor was obtained from a man aged 18 to 35 in good health and CMV-seronegative. The CDR3 region has the DNA TGTGCCGGAAACCGGGGGAGGGACACTGAAGCTTTCTTT. It codes for CAGNRGRDTEAFF.